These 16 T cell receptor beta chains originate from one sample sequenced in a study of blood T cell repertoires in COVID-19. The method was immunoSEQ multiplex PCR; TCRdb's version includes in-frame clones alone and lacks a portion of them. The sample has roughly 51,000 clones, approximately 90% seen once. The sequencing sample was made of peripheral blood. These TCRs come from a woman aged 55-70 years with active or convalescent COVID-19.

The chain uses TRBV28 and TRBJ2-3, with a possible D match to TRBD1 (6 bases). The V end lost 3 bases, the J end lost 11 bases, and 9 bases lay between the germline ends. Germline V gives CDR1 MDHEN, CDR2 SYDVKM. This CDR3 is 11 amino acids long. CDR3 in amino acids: CASSFWGRQYF. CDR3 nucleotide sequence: TGTGCCAGCAGTTTTTGGGGGCGGCAGTATTTT.

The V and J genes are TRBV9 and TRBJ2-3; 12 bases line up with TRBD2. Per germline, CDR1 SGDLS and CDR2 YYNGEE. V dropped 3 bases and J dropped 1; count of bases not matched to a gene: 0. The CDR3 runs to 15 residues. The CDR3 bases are TGTGCCAGCAGCGGGACTAGCGGGGGCACAGATACGCAGTATTTT. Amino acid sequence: CASSGTSGGTDTQYF.

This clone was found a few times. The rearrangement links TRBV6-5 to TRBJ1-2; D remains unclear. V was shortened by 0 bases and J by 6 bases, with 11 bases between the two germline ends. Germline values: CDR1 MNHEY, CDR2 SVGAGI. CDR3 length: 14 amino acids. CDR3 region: CASSYSSQINGYTF. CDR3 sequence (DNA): TGTGCCAGCAGTTACTCCTCGCAGATCAATGGCTACACCTTC.

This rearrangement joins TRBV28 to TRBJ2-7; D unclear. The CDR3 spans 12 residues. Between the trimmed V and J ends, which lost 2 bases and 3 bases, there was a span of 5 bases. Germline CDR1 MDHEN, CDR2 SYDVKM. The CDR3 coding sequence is TGTGCCAGCAGTTTACTAGGCTACGAGCAGTACTTC. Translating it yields CASSLLGYEQYF.

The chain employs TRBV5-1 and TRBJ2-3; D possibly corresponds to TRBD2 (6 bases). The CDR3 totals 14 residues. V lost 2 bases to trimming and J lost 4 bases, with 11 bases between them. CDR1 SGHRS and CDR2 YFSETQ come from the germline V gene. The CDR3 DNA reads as TGCGCCAGCAGCTTATTGGACTATGCAGATACGCAGTATTTT. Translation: CASSLLDYADTQYF.

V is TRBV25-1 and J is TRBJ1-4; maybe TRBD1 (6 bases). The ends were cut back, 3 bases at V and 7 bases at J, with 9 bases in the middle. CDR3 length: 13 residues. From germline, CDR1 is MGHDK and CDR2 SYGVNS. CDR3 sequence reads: CASSDRGSEKLFF. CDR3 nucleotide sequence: TGTGCCAGCAGTGACAGGGGCAGTGAAAAACTGTTTTTT.

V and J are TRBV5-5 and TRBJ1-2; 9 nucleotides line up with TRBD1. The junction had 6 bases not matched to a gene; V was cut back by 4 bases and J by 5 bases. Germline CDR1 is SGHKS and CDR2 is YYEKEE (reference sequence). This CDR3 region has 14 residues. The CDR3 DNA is TGTGCCAGCAGCCGGGACAGGGCCCCTTATGGCTACACCTTC. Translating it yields CASSRDRAPYGYTF.

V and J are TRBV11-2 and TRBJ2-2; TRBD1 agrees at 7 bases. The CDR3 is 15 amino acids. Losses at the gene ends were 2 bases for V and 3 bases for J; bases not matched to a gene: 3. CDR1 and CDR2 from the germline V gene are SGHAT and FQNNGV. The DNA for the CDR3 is TGTGCCAGCAGCTTACGGACAGGAGACACCGGGGAGCTGTTTTTT. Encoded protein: CASSLRTGDTGELFF.

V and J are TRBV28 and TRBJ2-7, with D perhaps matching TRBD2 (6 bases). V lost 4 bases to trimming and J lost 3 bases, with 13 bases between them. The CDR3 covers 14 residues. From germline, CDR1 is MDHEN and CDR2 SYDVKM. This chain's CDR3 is CASSWAGGGYEQYF. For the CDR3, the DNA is TGTGCCAGCAGTTGGGCCGGGGGAGGCTACGAGCAGTACTTC.

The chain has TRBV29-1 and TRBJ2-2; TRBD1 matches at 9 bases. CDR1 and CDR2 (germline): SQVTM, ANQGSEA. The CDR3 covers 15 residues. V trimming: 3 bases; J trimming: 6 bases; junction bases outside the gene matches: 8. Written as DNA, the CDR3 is TGCAGCGTTGATTACGGACAGGGGTTGTCCGGGGAGCTGTTTTTT. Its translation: CSVDYGQGLSGELFF.

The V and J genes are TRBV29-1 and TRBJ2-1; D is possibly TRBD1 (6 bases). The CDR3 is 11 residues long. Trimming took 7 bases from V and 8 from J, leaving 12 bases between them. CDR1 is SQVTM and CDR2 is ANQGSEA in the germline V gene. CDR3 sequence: CSATTGHEQFF. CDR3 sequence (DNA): TGCAGCGCAACGACAGGACATGAGCAGTTCTTC.

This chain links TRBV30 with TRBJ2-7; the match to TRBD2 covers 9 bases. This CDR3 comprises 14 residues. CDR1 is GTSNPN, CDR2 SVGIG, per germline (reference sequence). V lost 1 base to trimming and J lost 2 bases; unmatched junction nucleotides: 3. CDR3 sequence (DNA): TGTGCCTGGAGTGGCGGGGGGGGCCCCTACGAGCAGTACTTC. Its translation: CAWSGGGGPYEQYF.

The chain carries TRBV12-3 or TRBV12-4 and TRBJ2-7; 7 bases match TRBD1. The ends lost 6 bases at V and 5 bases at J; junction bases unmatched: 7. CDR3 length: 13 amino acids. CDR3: CASSRTGQDEQYF. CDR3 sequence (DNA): TGTGCCAGCAGCAGGACAGGACAAGACGAGCAGTACTTC.

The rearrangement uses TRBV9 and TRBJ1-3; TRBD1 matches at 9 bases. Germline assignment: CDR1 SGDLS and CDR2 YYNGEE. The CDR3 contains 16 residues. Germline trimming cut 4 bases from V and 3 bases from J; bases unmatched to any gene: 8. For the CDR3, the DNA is TGTGCCAGCAGCTCTTCCGGGACAGGGAATGGAAACACCATATATTTT. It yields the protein CASSSSGTGNGNTIYF. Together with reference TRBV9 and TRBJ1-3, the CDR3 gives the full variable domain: DSGVTQTPKHLITATGQRVTLRCSPRSGDLSVYWYQQSLDQGLQFLIQYYNGEERAKGNILERFSAQQFPDLHSELNLSSLELGDSALYFCASSSSGTGNGNTIYFGEGSWLTVV.

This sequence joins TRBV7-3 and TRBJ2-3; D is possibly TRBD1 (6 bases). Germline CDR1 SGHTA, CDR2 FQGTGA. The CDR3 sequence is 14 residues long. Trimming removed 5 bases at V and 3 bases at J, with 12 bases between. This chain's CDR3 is CASSQGQGTDTQYF. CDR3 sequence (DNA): TGTGCCAGCAGCCAGGGGCAGGGAACAGATACGCAGTATTTT.

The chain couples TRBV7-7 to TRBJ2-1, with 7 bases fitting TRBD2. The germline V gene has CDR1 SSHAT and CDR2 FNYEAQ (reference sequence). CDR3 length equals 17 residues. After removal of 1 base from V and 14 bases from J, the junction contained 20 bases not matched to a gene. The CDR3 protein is CASSLDTRATSTTWKFF. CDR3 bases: TGTGCCAGCAGCTTAGATACGAGAGCGACTAGCACGACGTGGAAGTTCTTC.